The 3 T cell receptor beta chains below were found in one sample sequenced in a study of blood T cell repertoires in COVID-19. Libraries were prepared by immunoSEQ multiplex PCR; TCRdb keeps only in-frame clonotypes and omits some of them. The repertoire holds approximately 270,000 clones, around 93% seen once, with about 3% in the top ten. The specimen sequenced was PBMCs or T cells enriched from blood (not recorded which). The receptor set was obtained from a man in his forties who had been exposed to COVID-19.

The chain combines TRBV10-3 with TRBJ2-2; a weak D match, TRBD2 (6 bases). This CDR3 comprises 14 residues. With 10 bases removed from V and 0 bases from J, the gap between germline ends came to 12 bases. Germline values: CDR1 ENHRY, CDR2 SYGVKD. The CDR3 DNA sequence: TGTGCCACCGGAGGGACGGCGAACACCGGGGAGCTGTTTTTT. This encodes CATGGTANTGELFF.

CDR3 nucleotides: TGCACCAGCAGCCCCCCCGTGGGGAGTGAAACTGAAGCTTTCTTT. Translated: CTSSPPVGSETEAFF. This chain uses TRBV1 with TRBJ1-1. TRBV1 is assigned pseudogene status. This CDR3 spans 15 amino acids.

This chain connects TRBV27 to TRBJ1-1; no clear D gene. Per germline, CDR1 MNHEY and CDR2 SMNVEV (reference sequence). Trimming shortened V by 3 bases and J by 10 bases, and 18 bases separated the two germline ends. The CDR3 is 14 residues long. The CDR3 here is CASSFSAASGGAFF. CDR3 DNA sequence: TGTGCCAGCAGTTTCTCAGCGGCTAGTGGTGGAGCTTTCTTT.